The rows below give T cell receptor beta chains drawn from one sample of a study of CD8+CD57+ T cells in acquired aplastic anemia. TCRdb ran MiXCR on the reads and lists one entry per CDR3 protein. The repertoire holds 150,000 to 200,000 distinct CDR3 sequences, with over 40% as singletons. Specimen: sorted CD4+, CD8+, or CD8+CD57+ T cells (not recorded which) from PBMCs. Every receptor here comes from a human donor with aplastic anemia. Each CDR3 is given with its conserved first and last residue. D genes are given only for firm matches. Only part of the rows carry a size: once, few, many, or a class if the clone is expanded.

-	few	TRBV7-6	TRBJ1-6	CASSLGGNNSPLHF	TGTGCCAGCAGCTTAGGGGGAAATAATTCACCCCTCCACTTT
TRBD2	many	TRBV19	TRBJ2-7	CASSPRTSGEQYF	TGTGCCAGTAGTCCCCGGACTAGCGGCGAGCAGTACTTC
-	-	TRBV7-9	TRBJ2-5	CASSTPASVTQYF	TGTGCCAGCAGCACACCGGCAAGCGTGACCCAGTACTTC
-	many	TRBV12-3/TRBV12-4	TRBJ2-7	CASSLTRARAHEQYF	TGTGCCAGCAGCCTTACGAGGGCCAGGGCCCACGAGCAGTACTTC
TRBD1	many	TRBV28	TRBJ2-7	CASRGQGAYEQYF	TGTGCCAGCAGGGGACAGGGGGCCTACGAGCAGTACTTC
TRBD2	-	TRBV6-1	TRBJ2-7	CASSRPGLAAYEQYF	TGTGCCAGCAGTCGACCCGGACTAGCGGCTTACGAGCAGTACTTC
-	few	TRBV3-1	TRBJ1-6	CASSPPGGQAFSYNSPLHF	TGTGCCAGCAGCCCCCCTGGGGGCCAAGCATTTAGCTATAATTCACCCCTCCACTTT
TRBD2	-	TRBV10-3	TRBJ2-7	CAISELGEGVYEQYF	TGTGCCATCAGCGAGTTGGGGGAGGGCGTTTACGAGCAGTACTTC
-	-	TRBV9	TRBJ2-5	CASSVGARWETQYF	TGTGCCAGCAGCGTAGGTGCTAGATGGGAGACCCAGTACTTC
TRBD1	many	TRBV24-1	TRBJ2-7	CATSDPGTGNEQYF	TGTGCCACCAGTGATCCCGGGACAGGGAACGAGCAGTACTTC
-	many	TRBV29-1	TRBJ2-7	CSVEDVYEQYF	TGCAGCGTTGAAGATGTCTACGAGCAGTACTTC
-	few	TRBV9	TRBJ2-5	CASSQKFLVGETQYF	TGTGCCAGCAGCCAGAAGTTTTTGGTCGGGGAGACCCAGTACTTC
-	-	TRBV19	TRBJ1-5	CASHLGQGYNQPQHF	TGTGCCAGCCATCTTGGACAAGGTTACAATCAGCCCCAGCATTTT
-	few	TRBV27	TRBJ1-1	CASSSLKITLNTEAFF	TGTGCCAGCAGTTCACTCAAGATTACGCTGAACACTGAAGCTTTCTTT
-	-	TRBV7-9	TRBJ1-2	CASSYNYTF	TGTGCCAGCAGCTACAACTACACCTTC
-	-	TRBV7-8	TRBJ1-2	CASSQDRSYGYTF	TGTGCCAGCAGCCAAGACAGGAGCTATGGCTACACCTTC
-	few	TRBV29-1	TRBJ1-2	CSVDHRRNGYTF	TGCAGCGTTGACCACAGGAGGAATGGCTACACCTTC
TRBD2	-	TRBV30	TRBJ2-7	CAWSVTSVDYEQYF	TGTGCCTGGAGTGTAACTAGCGTCGACTACGAGCAGTACTTC
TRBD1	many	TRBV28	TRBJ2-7	CASEGAGYEQYF	TGTGCCAGCGAGGGGGCTGGGTACGAGCAGTACTTC
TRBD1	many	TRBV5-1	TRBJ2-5	CASSLGQGSLPETQYF	TGCGCCAGCAGCTTAGGACAGGGATCCCTTCCAGAGACCCAGTACTTC
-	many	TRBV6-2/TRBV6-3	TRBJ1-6	CASSYSSVGSSYNSPLHF	TGTGCCAGCAGTTACAGCTCAGTGGGCAGCTCCTATAATTCACCCCTCCACTTT
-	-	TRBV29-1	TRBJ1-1	CSVTNMNTEAFF	TGCAGCGTCACGAACATGAACACTGAAGCTTTCTTT
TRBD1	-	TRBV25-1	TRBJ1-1	CASRTAGGGNTEAFF	TGTGCCAGCAGGACCGCAGGGGGGGGGAACACTGAAGCTTTCTTT
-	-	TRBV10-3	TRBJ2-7	CAIMASTSYEQYF	TGTGCCATCATGGCTAGCACCTCCTACGAGCAGTACTTC
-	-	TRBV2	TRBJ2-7	CASSDLDEQYF	TGTGCCAGCAGTGATCTAGACGAGCAGTACTTC
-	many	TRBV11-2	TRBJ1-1	CASSTHVGGGAGAFF	TGTGCCAGCAGCACACACGTCGGTGGGGGGGCGGGTGCTTTCTTT
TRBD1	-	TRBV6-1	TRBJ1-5	CASSAHRGQVPSNQPQHF	TGTGCCAGCAGTGCTCACCGAGGACAGGTCCCTAGCAATCAGCCCCAGCATTTT
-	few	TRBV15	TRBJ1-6	CATSRDSDSPSPLHF	TGTGCCACCAGCAGAGATTCGGACAGCCCTTCACCCCTCCACTTT
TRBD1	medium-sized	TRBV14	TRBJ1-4	CASSQVRQGGEKLFF	TGTGCCAGCAGCCAAGTTCGACAGGGAGGCGAAAAACTGTTTTTT
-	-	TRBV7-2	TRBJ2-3	CASSAPTDTQYF	TGTGCCAGCAGCGCCCCTACAGATACGCAGTATTTT
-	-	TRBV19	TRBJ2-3	CATRGDTQYF	TGTGCCACCCGGGGAGATACGCAGTATTTT
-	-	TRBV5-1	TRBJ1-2	CASSLETSLPSGYTF	TGCGCCAGCAGCTTGGAGACTTCTCTTCCCAGTGGCTACACCTTC
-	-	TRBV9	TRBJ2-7	CASSTQGRRGDEQYF	TGTGCCAGCAGCACCCAGGGGCGACGGGGGGATGAGCAGTACTTC
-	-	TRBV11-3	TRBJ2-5	CASSYFTETQYF	TGTGCCAGCAGCTACTTTACGGAGACCCAGTACTTC
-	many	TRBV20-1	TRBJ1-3	CSAREGAASSGNTIYF	TGCAGTGCTAGAGAGGGAGCTGCTAGCTCTGGAAACACCATATATTTT
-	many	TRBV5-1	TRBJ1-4	CASSLVWGNEKLFF	TGCGCCAGCAGCTTGGTGTGGGGGAATGAAAAACTGTTTTTT
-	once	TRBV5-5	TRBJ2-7	CASSPTDGEQYF	TGTGCCAGCAGCCCGACGGACGGTGAGCAGTACTTC
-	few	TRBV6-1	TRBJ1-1	CASSEAARPGHRKAFF	TGTGCCAGCAGTGAAGCGGCAAGACCGGGACATAGAAAAGCTTTCTTT
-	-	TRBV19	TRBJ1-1	CASTVPVWGNTEAFF	TGTGCCAGTACTGTGCCCGTTTGGGGGAACACTGAAGCTTTCTTT
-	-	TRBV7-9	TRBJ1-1	CASSLDFRQNAFF	TGTGCCAGCAGCTTAGATTTCCGCCAAAACGCTTTCTTT
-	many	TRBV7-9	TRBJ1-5	CASSTGSPGQPQHF	TGTGCCAGCAGCACAGGGAGCCCCGGGCAGCCCCAGCATTTT
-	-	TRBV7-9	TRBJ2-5	CASTSGSLQDTQYF	TGTGCCAGCACGTCAGGGTCCTTACAAGATACCCAGTACTTC
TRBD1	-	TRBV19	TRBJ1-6	CASRLTGGDSPLHF	TGTGCCAGTAGGCTGACAGGGGGCGATTCACCCCTCCACTTT
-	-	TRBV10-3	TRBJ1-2	CAISESRSGHRRYGCTF	TGTGCCATCAGTGAGTCTCGTAGCGGACACAGACGCTATGGCTGCACCTTC
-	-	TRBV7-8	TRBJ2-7	CASSLSNTYYEQYF	TGTGCCAGCAGCTTATCGAATACTTACTACGAGCAGTACTTC
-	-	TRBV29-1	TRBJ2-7	CSVIREYEQYF	TGCAGCGTTATCCGGGAATACGAGCAGTACTTC
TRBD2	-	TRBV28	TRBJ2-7	CASRSGGPIYEQYF	TGTGCCAGCAGATCGGGAGGGCCGATATACGAGCAGTACTTC
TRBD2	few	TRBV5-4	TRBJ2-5	CASSSGTSGRAQETQYF	TGTGCCAGCAGCTCGGGAACTAGCGGGAGAGCTCAAGAGACCCAGTACTTC
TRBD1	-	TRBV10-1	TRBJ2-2	CASSAQAGTGFTGELFF	TGCGCCAGCAGTGCCCAGGCCGGGACAGGGTTTACCGGGGAGCTGTTTTTT
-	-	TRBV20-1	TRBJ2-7	CSARPFSASYEQYF	TGCAGTGCTAGACCTTTTAGCGCCTCCTACGAGCAGTACTTC
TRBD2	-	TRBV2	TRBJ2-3	CASSFLADYTDTQYF	TGTGCCAGCAGTTTTCTAGCGGACTACACAGATACGCAGTATTTT
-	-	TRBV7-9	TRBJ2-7	CASSFPQSSYEQYF	TGTGCCAGCAGCTTTCCCCAGAGCTCCTACGAGCAGTACTTC